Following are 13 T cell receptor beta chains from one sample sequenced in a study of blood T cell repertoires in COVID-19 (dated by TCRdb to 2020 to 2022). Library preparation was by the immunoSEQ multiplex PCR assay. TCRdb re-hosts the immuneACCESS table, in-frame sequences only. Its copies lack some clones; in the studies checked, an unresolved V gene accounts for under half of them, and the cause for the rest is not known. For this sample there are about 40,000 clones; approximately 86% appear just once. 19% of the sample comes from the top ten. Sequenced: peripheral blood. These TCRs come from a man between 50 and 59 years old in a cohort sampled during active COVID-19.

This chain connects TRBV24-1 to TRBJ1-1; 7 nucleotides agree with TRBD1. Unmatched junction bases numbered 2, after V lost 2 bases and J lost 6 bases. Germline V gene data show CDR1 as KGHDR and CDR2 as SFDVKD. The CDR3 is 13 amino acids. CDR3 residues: CATSDSQGPEAFF. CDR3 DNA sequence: TGTGCCACCAGTGATTCACAGGGGCCTGAAGCTTTCTTT.

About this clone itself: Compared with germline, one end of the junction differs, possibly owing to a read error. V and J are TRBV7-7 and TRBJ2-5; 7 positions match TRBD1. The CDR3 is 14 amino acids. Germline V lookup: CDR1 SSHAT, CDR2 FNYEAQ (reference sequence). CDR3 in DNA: TGTGCTAGCAGCAGACAGGGTCGGTCAGAGACCCAGTACTTC. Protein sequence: CASSRQGRSETQYF.

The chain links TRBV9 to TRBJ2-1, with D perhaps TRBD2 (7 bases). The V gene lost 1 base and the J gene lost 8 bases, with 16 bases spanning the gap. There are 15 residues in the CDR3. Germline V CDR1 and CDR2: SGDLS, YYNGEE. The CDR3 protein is CASSVWGGLTDEQFF. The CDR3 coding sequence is TGTGCCAGCAGCGTATGGGGGGGGCTCACCGATGAGCAGTTCTTC. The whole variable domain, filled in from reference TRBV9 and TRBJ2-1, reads DSGVTQTPKHLITATGQRVTLRCSPRSGDLSVYWYQQSLDQGLQFLIQYYNGEERAKGNILERFSAQQFPDLHSELNLSSLELGDSALYFCASSVWGGLTDEQFFGPGTRLTVL.

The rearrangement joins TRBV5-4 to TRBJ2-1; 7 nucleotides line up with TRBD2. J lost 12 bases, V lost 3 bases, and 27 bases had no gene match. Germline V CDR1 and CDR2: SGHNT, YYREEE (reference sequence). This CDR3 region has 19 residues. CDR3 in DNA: TGTGCCAGCAGCTGGGGGACTGCATCGTACATTCCTAACCCGGGGGGGCAGTTCTTC. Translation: CASSWGTASYIPNPGGQFF.

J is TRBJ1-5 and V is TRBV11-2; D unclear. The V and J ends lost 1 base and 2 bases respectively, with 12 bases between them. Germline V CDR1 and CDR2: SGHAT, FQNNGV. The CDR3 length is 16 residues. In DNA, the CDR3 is TGTGCCAGCAGCTTAGGTTCGGGTGAGGGCAATCAGCCCCAGCATTTT. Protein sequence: CASSLGSGEGNQPQHF.

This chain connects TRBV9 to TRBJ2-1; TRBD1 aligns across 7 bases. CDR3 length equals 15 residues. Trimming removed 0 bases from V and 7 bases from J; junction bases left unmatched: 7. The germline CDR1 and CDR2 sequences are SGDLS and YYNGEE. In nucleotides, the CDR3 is TGTGCCAGCAGCGTAGAAATCGGGACAGCAAATGAGCAGTTCTTC. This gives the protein CASSVEIGTANEQFF.

The CDR3 DNA is TGTGCCAGCAGCGAGGGGGAGGGGATCAGCAATCAGCCCCAGCATTTT. Amino acids: CASSEGEGISNQPQHF. The chain carries TRBV9 and TRBJ1-5; TRBD1 is a possible D gene (6 bases). The CDR3 loop spans 16 amino acids. Trimming removed 3 bases at V and 1 base at J, with 14 bases between. From germline, CDR1 is SGDLS and CDR2 YYNGEE.

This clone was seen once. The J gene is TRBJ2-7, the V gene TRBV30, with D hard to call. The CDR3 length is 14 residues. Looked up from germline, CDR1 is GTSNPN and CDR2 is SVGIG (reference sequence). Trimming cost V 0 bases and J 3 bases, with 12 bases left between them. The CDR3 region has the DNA TGTGCCTGGAGTGTTGGGCCAATTATCTACGAGCAGTACTTC. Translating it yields CAWSVGPIIYEQYF.

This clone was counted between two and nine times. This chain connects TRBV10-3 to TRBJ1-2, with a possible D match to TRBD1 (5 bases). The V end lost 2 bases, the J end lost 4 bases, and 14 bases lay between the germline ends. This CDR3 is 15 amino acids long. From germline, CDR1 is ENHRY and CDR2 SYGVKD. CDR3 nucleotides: TGTGCCATCAGTGAGGGACAAGGCAATGTCTATGGCTACACCTTC. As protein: CAISEGQGNVYGYTF.

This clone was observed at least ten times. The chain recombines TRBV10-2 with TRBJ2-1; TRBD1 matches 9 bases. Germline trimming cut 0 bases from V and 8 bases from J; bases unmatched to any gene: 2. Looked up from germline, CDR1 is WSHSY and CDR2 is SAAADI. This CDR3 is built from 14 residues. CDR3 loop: CASSESGQGYEQFF. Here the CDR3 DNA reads TGCGCCAGCAGTGAGTCGGGACAGGGCTATGAGCAGTTCTTC.

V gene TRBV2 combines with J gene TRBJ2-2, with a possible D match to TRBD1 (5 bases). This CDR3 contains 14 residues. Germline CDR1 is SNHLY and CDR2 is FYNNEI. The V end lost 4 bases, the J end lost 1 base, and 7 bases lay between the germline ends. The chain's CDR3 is CASSGQRNTGELFF. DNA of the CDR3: TGTGCCAGCAGTGGACAGCGGAACACCGGGGAGCTGTTTTTT. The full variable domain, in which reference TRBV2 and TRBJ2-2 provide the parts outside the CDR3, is EPEVTQTPSHQVTQMGQEVILRCVPISNHLYFYWYRQILGQKVEFLVSFYNNEISEKSEIFDDQFSVERPDGSNFTLKIRSTKLEDSAMYFCASSGQRNTGELFFGEGSRLTVL.

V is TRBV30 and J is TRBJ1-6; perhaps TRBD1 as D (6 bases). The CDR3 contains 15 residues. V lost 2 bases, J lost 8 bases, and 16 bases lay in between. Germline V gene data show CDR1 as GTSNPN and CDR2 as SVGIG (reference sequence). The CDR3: CAWSQGTGLDSPLHF. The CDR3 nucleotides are TGTGCCTGGAGTCAGGGAACAGGGTTGGATTCACCCCTCCACTTT.

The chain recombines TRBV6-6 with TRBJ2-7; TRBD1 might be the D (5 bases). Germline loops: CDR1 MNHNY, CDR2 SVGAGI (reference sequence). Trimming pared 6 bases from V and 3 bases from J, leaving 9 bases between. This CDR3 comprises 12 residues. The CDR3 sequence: CASSPGLYEQYF. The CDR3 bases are TGTGCCAGCAGCCCAGGGCTCTACGAGCAGTACTTC.